Presented here are 22 T cell receptor beta chains from one specimen sequenced in a study of T cell responses to AZD1222 COVID-19 vaccine. Using immunoSEQ multiplex PCR, the repertoire was profiled, and TCRdb retains in-frame clones only, with some absent. The sample includes 87,000 or so clones, about 90% of them seen just once. The sequences come from peripheral blood, collected on day 0 of AZD1222 vaccination. These receptors all stem from an adult in good health.

CDR3 DNA: TGTGCCAGCAGTTATGCCGGACTAGCGGGGCGTTCCTACGAGCAGTACTTC. It codes for CASSYAGLAGRSYEQYF. J is TRBJ2-7 and V is TRBV6-2 or TRBV6-3, with 12 bases that match TRBD2. The CDR3 consists of 17 residues. V was pared by 3 bases and J by 1 base, with 7 bases of the junction left unmatched. Per germline, CDR1 MNHEY and CDR2 SVGEGT.

The V call is TRBV6-2 or TRBV6-3, the J call TRBJ1-1, with 11 bases lining up with TRBD1. V shed 2 bases and J 4 bases; nucleotides not matched to a gene: 9. Germline CDR1 reads MNHEY; CDR2 reads SVGEGT. This CDR3 comprises 17 residues. For the CDR3, the DNA is TGTGCCAGCAGTTACGATTGGACAGGGGGCTATAGCACTGAAGCTTTCTTT. Its protein product is CASSYDWTGGYSTEAFF.

The chain is built from TRBV18 and TRBJ1-1; D remains unclear. Trimming stripped 2 bases from V and 5 bases from J, with 6 bases between. The germline V gene encodes CDR1 KGHSH and CDR2 LQKENI. The CDR3 has 12 residues. The CDR3 nucleotides are TGTGCCAGCTCACCAGGGGTGACTGAAGCTTTCTTT. Encoded protein: CASSPGVTEAFF.

There are a few counts of this clone. The chain carries TRBV19 and TRBJ1-4; the match to TRBD1 covers 11 bases. The germline gives CDR1 LNHDA, CDR2 SQIVND (reference sequence). J gave up 7 bases and V 6 bases, and 7 bases lay outside the gene matches. The CDR3 length is 15 residues. CDR3 in DNA: TGTGCCAGTAGCGCACCCGGGACAGGGGGTGAAAAACTGTTTTTT. Its protein is CASSAPGTGGEKLFF.

The V call is TRBV11-2, the J call TRBJ2-1; D is unclear. CDR1 SGHAT and CDR2 FQNNGV come from the germline V gene. CDR3 length: 13 amino acids. V was shortened by 1 base and J by 15 bases, with 16 bases between the two germline ends. As DNA, the CDR3 is TGTGCCAGCAGCTTAGCTTGGTGGGAAAAGGGGTTCTTC. Encoded protein: CASSLAWWEKGFF.

V is TRBV7-9 and J is TRBJ1-5; D remains ambiguous. Between the trimmed V and J ends, which lost 5 bases and 0 bases, there was a span of 11 bases. Germline CDR1 is SEHNR and CDR2 is FQNEAQ (reference sequence). The CDR3 consists of 15 residues. DNA of the CDR3: TGTGCCAGCAGCCCCGCAGGAGCTAGCAATCAGCCCCAGCATTTT. Amino acid sequence: CASSPAGASNQPQHF.

J is TRBJ1-2 and V is TRBV6-5; TRBD1 is a possible D gene (5 bases). V gave up 6 bases and J gave up 1 base, with 12 bases separating them. CDR3 length: 14 residues. CDR1 is MNHEY and CDR2 is SVGAGI in the germline V gene. In DNA form, the CDR3 reads TGTGCCAGCAGGAGGTCCAGGGATAACTATGGCTACACCTTC. Protein sequence: CASRRSRDNYGYTF.

This chain connects TRBV18 to TRBJ2-4, with D maybe TRBD1 (5 bases). Germline values: CDR1 KGHSH, CDR2 LQKENI. CDR3 length equals 13 residues. Trimming pared 1 base from V and 8 bases from J, leaving 9 bases between. The CDR3 DNA follows: TGTGCCAGCTCACCACAGGGGTGGGACATTCAGTACTTC. It specifies CASSPQGWDIQYF.

The V gene is TRBV5-4, the J gene TRBJ1-5, with D unclear. Per the germline V gene, CDR1 is SGHNT and CDR2 is YYREEE (reference sequence). V lost 2 bases and J lost 0, with 21 bases in between. The CDR3 runs to 19 residues. CDR3 region: CASSLRQARSGYSNQPQHF. The CDR3, as DNA: TGTGCCAGCAGCTTACGTCAGGCCAGGTCGGGTTATAGCAATCAGCCCCAGCATTTT.

The V gene is TRBV5-5, the J gene TRBJ1-5; D not resolved. The length of the CDR3 is 14 residues. The V end lost 5 bases, the J end lost 1 base, and 10 bases lay between the germline ends. Germline CDR1 and CDR2: SGHKS and YYEKEE (reference sequence). CDR3 nucleotides: TGTGCCAGCAGTCTACAAGGAAGCAATCAGCCCCAGCATTTT. Its protein product is CASSLQGSNQPQHF.

The rearrangement joins TRBV3-1 (or the pseudogene TRBV3-2) to TRBJ2-7; D not certain. There are 14 residues in the CDR3. Deletions cut 1 base from V and 0 bases from J, with 7 bases between. Germline CDR1 LGHDT, CDR2 YNNKEL (reference sequence). CDR3 sequence: CASSQGLSSYEQYF. CDR3 in DNA: TGTGCCAGCAGCCAAGGGTTAAGCTCCTACGAGCAGTACTTC.

This chain uses TRBV18 with TRBJ2-7; D not certain. CDR3 length equals 15 residues. Looked up from germline, CDR1 is KGHSH and CDR2 is LQKENI. V gave up 2 bases and J gave up 0 bases, with 11 bases separating them. The CDR3 DNA reads TGTGCCAGCTCACCAGGTCAGCCCCCCTCCTACGAGCAGTACTTC. Translated, it gives CASSPGQPPSYEQYF.

The chain has TRBV18 and TRBJ1-2, with 8 bases matching TRBD1. CDR1 and CDR2 (germline): KGHSH, LQKENI. V shed 3 bases and J 4 bases; nucleotides not matched to a gene: 4. The CDR3 is made up of 14 amino acids. The CDR3 DNA reads as TGTGCCAGCTCACCGACAGGGGATTTCTATGGCTACACCTTC. The encoded protein is CASSPTGDFYGYTF.

V gene TRBV6-5 combines with J gene TRBJ2-4; D is unresolved. V was pared by 5 bases and J by 3 bases, with 11 bases between. Germline loops: CDR1 MNHEY, CDR2 SVGAGI. The CDR3 length is 14 residues. CDR3 nucleotides: TGTGCCAGCAGTAAGAAGGGCAGCAAAAACATTCAGTACTTC. It encodes CASSKKGSKNIQYF.

The chain is built from TRBV19 and TRBJ1-3; D is unresolved. This CDR3 spans 17 amino acids. With 7 bases removed from V and 0 bases from J, the gap between germline ends came to 19 bases. The germline V gene encodes CDR1 LNHDA and CDR2 SQIVND (reference sequence). The chain's CDR3 is CASTPSTGNPSGNTIYF. DNA of the CDR3: TGTGCCAGTACCCCATCGACGGGTAACCCCTCTGGAAACACCATATATTTT.

The chain couples TRBV5-1 to TRBJ1-5, with D unclear. CDR3 length: 11 amino acids. The germline V gene encodes CDR1 SGHRS and CDR2 YFSETQ. The V end was cut by 4 bases, the J end by 7 bases, with 6 bases between. The CDR3: CASSIVQPQHF. DNA for the CDR3: TGCGCCAGCAGCATAGTACAGCCCCAGCATTTT.

J is TRBJ1-1 and V is TRBV3-1 (or the pseudogene TRBV3-2); D is undetermined. The CDR3 has 15 amino acids. Germline CDR1 is LGHDT and CDR2 is YNNKEL (reference sequence). V lost 4 bases, J lost 3 bases, and 15 bases lay in between. CDR3 sequence: CASSLTPPWHTEAFF. The CDR3 bases are TGTGCCAGCAGCCTGACTCCCCCGTGGCACACTGAAGCTTTCTTT.

The chain employs TRBV30 and TRBJ1-1, with D maybe TRBD1 (6 bases). This CDR3 spans 14 amino acids. Trimming removed 4 bases from V and 7 bases from J, with 19 bases in between. Germline values: CDR1 GTSNPN, CDR2 SVGIG (reference sequence). This chain's CDR3 is CAWTGVSGASEAFF. The CDR3 nucleotides read TGTGCCTGGACCGGGGTTTCGGGGGCAAGTGAAGCTTTCTTT.

The genes are TRBV6-2 or TRBV6-3 and TRBJ2-7, with D possibly being TRBD2 (5 bases). The length of the CDR3 is 16 residues. Germline lookup yields CDR1 MNHEY and CDR2 SVGEGT. Trimming took off 2 bases at V and 9 bases at J, with 23 bases between the two ends. The DNA for the CDR3 is TGTGCCAGCAGTTACACGCTGTCAGGAAACTACGAGGGGCAGTACTTC. It encodes CASSYTLSGNYEGQYF.

V usage is TRBV2 and J usage is TRBJ2-7, with 8 nucleotides matching TRBD2. Germline trimming cut 5 bases from V and 2 bases from J; bases unmatched to any gene: 8. There are 15 residues in the CDR3. The germline V gene encodes CDR1 SNHLY and CDR2 FYNNEI. CDR3: CASSLTSAGPYEQYF. In nucleotides, the CDR3 is TGTGCCAGCAGTTTGACTAGCGCCGGCCCCTACGAGCAGTACTTC.

The J gene is TRBJ1-5, the V gene TRBV6-5, with D unresolved. V was cut by 4 bases and J by 6 bases, with 10 bases left in between. The CDR3 loop spans 13 amino acids. Germline assignment: CDR1 MNHEY and CDR2 SVGAGI. The DNA of the CDR3 is TGTGCCAGCAGTTCCCGCTGGGCTCAGCCCCAGCATTTT. Residues: CASSSRWAQPQHF.

The gene calls are TRBV18 and TRBJ1-5, with D tentatively TRBD1 (6 bases). The germline V gene has CDR1 KGHSH and CDR2 LQKENI. This CDR3 is built from 14 residues. The germline V and J ends were trimmed by 5 bases and 7 bases, with 15 bases remaining between them. CDR3: CASSSQGSGQPQHF. CDR3 DNA sequence: TGTGCCAGCTCATCCCAGGGGTCGGGGCAGCCCCAGCATTTT.